The rows below give T cell receptor beta chains drawn from one sample of a study of CD8 T cells in ankylosing spondylitis. A single record per CDR3 protein comes from TCRdb applying MiXCR to the 5' RACE reads. The sample includes 350,000 to 450,000 distinct CDR3 sequences, roughly 22% of them seen just once. The sequencing input was blood, either unsorted or a sorted T cell fraction (not recorded which). The origin of the receptors is a male donor with ankylosing spondylitis or in good health (not recorded which). CDR3s leave out the opening cysteine and the closing phenylalanine or tryptophan.

V: TRBV3-1; J: TRBJ2-5; CDR3: ASSQRRGTETQY
V: TRBV11-2; J: TRBJ2-7; CDR3: ASSLDRGPFYEQY
V: TRBV4-2; J: TRBJ1-5; CDR3: ASSQDLNQPQH
V: TRBV5-6; J: TRBJ2-7; CDR3: ASSSGGSHEQY
V: TRBV6-1; J: TRBJ2-3; CDR3: ASRGQGLAGGFPEDTQY
V: TRBV7-8; J: TRBJ2-7; CDR3: ASSLVPAGGLYEQY
V: TRBV30; J: TRBJ2-3; CDR3: AWSVLGGSTDTQY
V: TRBV9; J: TRBJ2-1; CDR3: ASSVVIAGGSYNEQF
V: TRBV29-1; J: TRBJ2-5; CDR3: SVGAMEQT
V: TRBV6-4; J: TRBJ2-3; CDR3: ASSQGQESTDTQY
V: TRBV12-3/TRBV12-4; J: TRBJ2-3; CDR3: ASSFENRADTQY
V: TRBV4-1; J: TRBJ2-2; CDR3: ASSQGQKNTGELF
V: TRBV9; J: TRBJ2-5; CDR3: ASSAEGGVQETQY
V: TRBV7-8; J: TRBJ2-1; CDR3: ASSFTRALHIYNEQF
V: TRBV20-1; J: TRBJ2-1; CDR3: SARAPSGGEYNEQF
V: TRBV6-5; J: TRBJ2-3; CDR3: ASSYSTVAPDTQY